There are a few counts of the clone carrying this TCR beta chain. The CDR3 length is 15 residues. Between the trimmed V and J ends, which lost 6 bases and 3 bases, there was a span of 16 bases. Germline-derived CDR1 and CDR2 are SGHTA and FQGNSA. TCRdb processed the RT-PCR reads anew with MiXCR; each CDR3 protein has one entry. Here the sample spans almost 700,000 distinct CDR3 sequences, 11% to 15% being singletons. The receptor comes from a female donor in good health, serving as a healthy control. The specimen sequenced was memory CD4+ T cells from blood. The chain has TRBV7-2 and TRBJ2-3; D is possibly TRBD1 or TRBD2 (6 bases each). The CDR3, as DNA: TGTGCCAGCAGGCGGCCGGGGGCCTGGACAGATACGCAGTATTTT. Amino acid sequence: CASRRPGAWTDTQYF.